This T cell receptor beta chain was profiled in a study of blood T cell repertoires in COVID-19. Authors' processing steps: Estimation of nucleated cell counts relied on the amplification of reference gene primers. TCRdb keeps only in-frame clones here, not all; method: immunoSEQ multiplex PCR. V, J and clone size derive from that table, while D and trimming were established from the DNA sequence. The sample yields a few hundred thousand clones, 84% seen once. The CDR3 length is 14 residues. Germline V gene data show CDR1 as MNHEY and CDR2 as SVGEGT. V was pared by 2 bases and J by 2 bases, with 7 bases between.

Input material: peripheral blood. V usage is TRBV6-2 or TRBV6-3 and J usage is TRBJ1-3; no firm D call. The sequence was collected from a man in his fifties with active or convalescent COVID-19. CDR3 bases: TGTGCCAGCAGTTACGCGGCAGCTGGAAACACCATATATTTT. Translated: CASSYAAAGNTIYF.